This is a list of T cell receptor beta chains from one sample in a study of T cell repertoires in cytomegalovirus infection. TCRdb itself ran the reads through MiXCR, one entry per CDR3 protein. The sample contains around 230,000 distinct CDR3 sequences, 35% to 40% of which appear only once. Which antigens these TCRs recognize remains unknown. Sequencing used CD8+ T cells from cultured PBMCs, obtained from culture after CMV antigen stimulation. All receptors come from a human donor in good health (CMV status not recorded). Some clones in this sample may be carry-over from other donors' samples. Each CDR3 is given with its conserved first and last residue. A D gene is named only where the DNA matches it firmly. For some rows the clone size is stated as once, few or many, or as a class when expanded; others skip it.

cdr3_nt cdr3_aa cdr3_length v_call d_call clone_size j_call
TGTGCCAGCAGTGGAAGGAGGGGTGGCTACACCTTC CASSGRRGGYTF 12 TRBV2 NA NA TRBJ1-2
TGTGCCAGCAGTCGTCTCCGGACTAGCGGGGGGGCCTCCTACAATGAGAAGTTCTTC CASSRLRTSGGASYNEKFF 19 TRBV3-1 TRBD2 NA TRBJ2-1
TGTGCCATCAGCCATCTGGAGGACTACAACTACAATGAGCAGTTCTTC CAISHLEDYNYNEQFF 16 TRBV10-3 NA few TRBJ2-1
TGTGCCAGCAGCTCCCCGGGCGGGGAGACCCAGTACTTC CASSSPGGETQYF 13 TRBV7-9 NA few TRBJ2-5
TGTGCCAGCAGTTTAGAAATAAGGGTTGGGTACAATGAGCAGTTCTTC CASSLEIRVGYNEQFF 16 TRBV12-3/TRBV12-4 NA many TRBJ2-1
TGTGCCAGCAGGGATCTAGCGGGAGGATCCTACAATGAGCAGTTCTTC CASRDLAGGSYNEQFF 16 TRBV7-9 TRBD2 NA TRBJ2-1
TGTGCCAGCAGCTTGTTGGTAATATCCACCTACAATGAGACGTTCTTC CASSLLVISTYNETFF 16 TRBV7-9 NA many TRBJ2-1
TGTGCCAGCAGCCAAGATGAAGGGCTCCCCGAAGAGACCCAGTACTTC CASSQDEGLPEETQYF 16 TRBV14 NA NA TRBJ2-5
TGTGCCATCAGTGATCCGGGACTAGCGGGAGGCCAGAACACCGGGGAGCTGTTTTTT CAISDPGLAGGQNTGELFF 19 TRBV10-3 TRBD2 NA TRBJ2-2
TGTGCCAGCAGCCCAAAAGCGGGGGGCTATAGCAATCAGCCCCAGCATTTT CASSPKAGGYSNQPQHF 17 TRBV7-6 NA many TRBJ1-5
TGTGCCAGCAGCCTTCTGGGTAACTCTGGGGCCAACGTCCTGACTTTC CASSLLGNSGANVLTF 16 TRBV12-3/TRBV12-4 NA many TRBJ2-6
TGTGCCACCAGTCTCGGACTCCAGAGAGGAGACTCCTACAATGAGCAGTTCTTC CATSLGLQRGDSYNEQFF 18 TRBV24-1 NA NA TRBJ2-1
TGTGCCAGCAGCTGGACGGGGGTAGGGAATGAGCAGTTCTTC CASSWTGVGNEQFF 14 TRBV27 NA NA TRBJ2-1
TGTGCCAGCAGCTTAGGGACCCCGCTAACAAACATTCAGTACTTC CASSLGTPLTNIQYF 15 TRBV7-9 NA NA TRBJ2-4
TGCAGCGTTTTCAGCGGGGGACTCTCCTACGAGCAGTACTTC CSVFSGGLSYEQYF 14 TRBV29-1 TRBD2 many TRBJ2-7
TGCAGTGCTAGTCAGGACCGGAGAGGGAATCAGCCCCAGCATTTT CSASQDRRGNQPQHF 15 TRBV20-1 NA NA TRBJ1-5
TGTGCCAGCAGTTATGAGACTAGCGGCCCCTACAATGAGCAGTTCTTC CASSYETSGPYNEQFF 16 TRBV6-2/TRBV6-3 TRBD2 NA TRBJ2-1
TGTGCCAGCAGGTCGACGGGTGCCTACGAGCAGTACTTC CASRSTGAYEQYF 13 TRBV7-9 NA NA TRBJ2-7
TGTGCCTCCAAGGGGATGGGGGAGACCCAGTACTTC CASKGMGETQYF 12 TRBV11-3 NA few TRBJ2-5
TGTGCCACCAGTGAGGTAGCGGGAGGGGCTCACAATGAGCAGTTCTTC CATSEVAGGAHNEQFF 16 TRBV24-1 TRBD2 NA TRBJ2-1
TGTGCCAGCAGTGAATGGGGGGTTGGTTTTGACACTGAAGCTTTCTTT CASSEWGVGFDTEAFF 16 TRBV25-1 NA NA TRBJ1-1
TGTGCCAGCAGTTTAGAACGTAATCACGAGCAGTACTTC CASSLERNHEQYF 13 TRBV12-3/TRBV12-4 NA NA TRBJ2-7
TGTGCCAGCAGCCAAGCTGGGTTCTCTTACGAGCAGTACTTC CASSQAGFSYEQYF 14 TRBV14 NA NA TRBJ2-7
TGTGCCAGCAGCTTAGTAGGGGGAGAAATCACAGATACGCAGTATTTT CASSLVGGEITDTQYF 16 TRBV11-2 NA NA TRBJ2-3
TGTGCCAGCAGCCCACGCGGGGTAAGGGGAAACACTGAAGCTTTCTTT CASSPRGVRGNTEAFF 16 TRBV7-8 NA many TRBJ1-1
TGCAGTGCTAGAGAGAAGAGGGATTATAGCAATCAGCCCCAGCATTTT CSAREKRDYSNQPQHF 16 TRBV20-1 NA NA TRBJ1-5
TGTGCCAGCAGCTTTTCCGGTCGGCCCCTCCACTTT CASSFSGRPLHF 12 TRBV7-9 NA NA TRBJ1-6
TGTGCCAGCAGCCAAGATCAGCGACGGACAGGGGGCGAAAATGAGCAGTTCTTC CASSQDQRRTGGENEQFF 18 TRBV14 TRBD1 NA TRBJ2-1
TGTGCCAGCAGCTCACTTTTACAAGGATCGCAGTATTTT CASSSLLQGSQYF 13 TRBV7-9 NA many TRBJ2-3
TGTGCCAGCAGTTCCTGGGACAGCTTCAGCACAGATACGCAGTATTTT CASSSWDSFSTDTQYF 16 TRBV28 TRBD1 NA TRBJ2-3
TGTGCCAGCGGACTCGGGGGGAATCAGCCCCAGCATTTT CASGLGGNQPQHF 13 TRBV27 NA NA TRBJ1-5
TGTGCCAGCAGTACCGACAGGCGAGCCGGGGAGCTGTTTTTT CASSTDRRAGELFF 14 TRBV6-2/TRBV6-3 NA few TRBJ2-2
TGCGCCAGCAGCTGGGGGACAGCAGGTTCCTACGAGCAGTACTTC CASSWGTAGSYEQYF 15 TRBV5-1 TRBD1 few TRBJ2-7
TGTGCCAGCAGAGGACTAGCTCTCGCAGATACGCAGTATTTT CASRGLALADTQYF 14 TRBV25-1 TRBD2 NA TRBJ2-3
TGTGCCAGCAGTCAGGGCTCCCTCTACGAGCAGTACTTC CASSQGSLYEQYF 13 TRBV7-3 NA few TRBJ2-7
TGTGCCAGCAGCTTTACAGGGAGTGAAGCTTTCTTT CASSFTGSEAFF 12 TRBV11-3 NA NA TRBJ1-1
TGTGCCAGCAGCTTAGTAAGGACTAGCGTCACCGGGGAGCTGTTTTTT CASSLVRTSVTGELFF 16 TRBV7-9 TRBD2 few TRBJ2-2
TGTGCCAGCAGCTCCCGGGGGACAAGCCTCTACAATGAGCAGTTCTTC CASSSRGTSLYNEQFF 16 TRBV11-2 NA NA TRBJ2-1
TGTGCCATCAGTGGGAACAGGACAGCTAACTATGGCTACACCTTC CAISGNRTANYGYTF 15 TRBV10-3 NA NA TRBJ1-2
TGCAGTGCCTTCGGACTCCAACCGAACACCGGGGAGCTGTTTTTT CSAFGLQPNTGELFF 15 TRBV20-1 NA NA TRBJ2-2
TGTGCCAGCACCGCGACAGGGAACCATCAGCCCCAGCATTTT CASTATGNHQPQHF 14 TRBV12-3/TRBV12-4 TRBD1 few TRBJ1-5
TGTGCCAGCACCGTGGGGGGTGCCACTAGCACAGATACGCAGTATTTT CASTVGGATSTDTQYF 16 TRBV7-6 NA NA TRBJ2-3
TGCGCCAGCAGCTCGGCCAGACAGGGAAAAGCCAAAAACATTCAGTACTTC CASSSARQGKAKNIQYF 17 TRBV5-1 TRBD1 NA TRBJ2-4
TGTGCCACCCTGGGCGGTAACACTGAAGCTTTCTTT CATLGGNTEAFF 12 TRBV27 NA NA TRBJ1-1
TGTGCTAGTGGTTCCTGGACTAGCGGGAGCTACGAGCAGTACTTC CASGSWTSGSYEQYF 15 TRBV12-5 TRBD2 many TRBJ2-7
TGTGCCAGCAGCCACCTCGGGGGACTAGGGGTCACCGGGGAGCTGTTTTTT CASSHLGGLGVTGELFF 17 TRBV12-3/TRBV12-4 TRBD2 few TRBJ2-2
TGTGCCAGCAGCCCCGGGATCTCCTACAATGAGCAGTTCTTC CASSPGISYNEQFF 14 TRBV5-6 NA few TRBJ2-1
TGTGCCATCAGTGAGTCGGAACAGGGTGACTATGGCTACACCTTC CAISESEQGDYGYTF 15 TRBV10-3 NA many TRBJ1-2
TGTGCCAGTAGTAGTCCTAGGGGGAGGAACACTGAAGCTTTCTTT CASSSPRGRNTEAFF 15 TRBV19 NA NA TRBJ1-1
TGTGCCAGTACCTCACTGTGGGGGTTGGAGGGCACTGAAGCTTTCTTT CASTSLWGLEGTEAFF 16 TRBV19 NA few TRBJ1-1
TGTGCAAGCAGCCCTAGGGCGGCAGAGAGCTCCTACGAGAAGTACTTC CASSPRAAESSYEKYF 16 TRBV7-6 NA NA TRBJ2-7
TGTGCCAGTAGGGCCGGGACAGGGAGCAACGAGCAGTACTTC CASRAGTGSNEQYF 14 TRBV19 TRBD1 NA TRBJ2-7
TGTGCCAGCAGTTACGCTGGACAGGCCCGCTATGGCTACACCTTC CASSYAGQARYGYTF 15 TRBV6-2/TRBV6-3 TRBD1 many TRBJ1-2
TGCGCCAGCATCCTGGACAGGGGGCTCTACGAGCAGTACTTC CASILDRGLYEQYF 14 TRBV10-2 TRBD1 NA TRBJ2-7
TGTGCCCTCGGACTAGCGGGAGGAAATGAGCAGTTCTTC CALGLAGGNEQFF 13 TRBV6-6 TRBD2 NA TRBJ2-1
TGTGCCATCAGTGAGTCATGGGGACAGGGGGGGAACAATGAGCAGTTCTTC CAISESWGQGGNNEQFF 17 TRBV10-3 TRBD1 few TRBJ2-1
TGTGCCAGCAGCCCTGAGGGGGCTAACACTGAAGCTTTCTTT CASSPEGANTEAFF 14 TRBV7-6 TRBD1 NA TRBJ1-1
TGTGCCAGCAGTTCATGGACAGGTTTGATGAACACTGAAGCTTTCTTT CASSSWTGLMNTEAFF 16 TRBV27 TRBD1 NA TRBJ1-1
TGTGCCAGCAGTTACGGCAGGGGGGCCTACGAGCAGTACTTC CASSYGRGAYEQYF 14 TRBV6-5 NA NA TRBJ2-7